This T cell receptor (beta chain) appears in the sequencing data of a study of cytomegalovirus exposure and HLA in healthy donors. V was trimmed by 0 bases and J by 4 bases, leaving 11 bases between them. Germline CDR1 reads SGDLS; CDR2 reads YYNGEE. The CDR3 contains 15 residues. PCR primers comprised 60 Vbeta and 13 Jbeta primers. Original processing notes: An analysis performed later counted around 80 million unique TCR beta chains (around 10 million of them shared). Only in-frame clones appear in the TCRdb table, and some are missing; sequencing was by immunoSEQ multiplex PCR. Clone size and the V and J calls come from that table; the DNA yielded D and trimming. Counted here are 110,000 or so clones, roughly four fifths occurring once; the ten biggest clones make up 1.5% to 2%. Only one count was recorded for this clone.

The TCR sequence derives from a man aged 40-55 years in good health and CMV-seronegative. The sequencing input was PBMCs. The chain carries TRBV9 and TRBJ2-1; D is unresolved. Here the CDR3 DNA reads TGTGCCAGCAGCGTAGGACTTACCGATTACAATGAGCAGTTCTTC. As protein: CASSVGLTDYNEQFF. The full variable domain, completed using reference TRBV9 and TRBJ2-1, is DSGVTQTPKHLITATGQRVTLRCSPRSGDLSVYWYQQSLDQGLQFLIQYYNGEERAKGNILERFSAQQFPDLHSELNLSSLELGDSALYFCASSVGLTDYNEQFFGPGTRLTVL.